The 25 T cell receptor beta chains given below trace back to one sample, sequenced in a study of shared clonotypes between healthy human individuals. Cells designated naive CD8 were CD45RO-negative and were positively selected for CCR7, with terminally differentiated effector memory CD45RA+ cells excluded. Generated by immunoSEQ multiplex PCR, the TCRdb table keeps only in-frame clones and is missing some. The sample records around 2.1 million clones, about 93% being singletons. Material for sequencing was naive CD8+ T cells from PBMCs. The receptors were gathered from a man between 18 and 35 years old in good health. Some clones in this sample may be carry-over from other donors' samples.

The V and J genes are TRBV7-9 and TRBJ2-2; tentatively, D is TRBD2 (6 bases). The CDR3 length is 15 residues. V was trimmed by 1 base and J by 2 bases, leaving 8 bases between them. Looked up from germline, CDR1 is SEHNR and CDR2 is FQNEAQ (reference sequence). The CDR3 is CASSLVGGNTGELFF. Here the CDR3 DNA reads TGTGCCAGCAGCTTAGTCGGGGGTAACACCGGGGAGCTGTTTTTT.

The chain carries TRBV28 and TRBJ1-2; D possibly corresponds to TRBD1 (6 bases). Germline assignment: CDR1 MDHEN and CDR2 SYDVKM. The CDR3 totals 14 residues. The V end was cut by 1 base, the J end by 5 bases, with 11 bases between. CDR3 sequence: CASSLSPGEYGYTF. Written as DNA, the CDR3 is TGTGCCAGCAGTTTATCTCCAGGGGAATATGGCTACACCTTC.

V is TRBV11-2 and J is TRBJ2-3; 7 nucleotides line up with TRBD1. CDR1 is SGHAT, CDR2 FQNNGV, per germline. V shed 4 bases and J 3 bases; nucleotides not matched to a gene: 7. The CDR3 runs 15 residues. CDR3 coding DNA: TGTGCCAGCAGCTCTGGGACAGATACGACAGATACGCAGTATTTT. Translation: CASSSGTDTTDTQYF.

This chain uses TRBV30 with TRBJ1-5, with 8 bases identical to TRBD1. Germline-derived CDR1 and CDR2 are GTSNPN and SVGIG (reference sequence). The CDR3 spans 12 residues. The ends lost 6 bases at V and 6 bases at J; junction bases unmatched: 4. The CDR3 here is CACGQGGQPQHF. The CDR3 region has the DNA TGTGCCTGCGGACAGGGTGGTCAGCCCCAGCATTTT.

The V gene is TRBV30, the J gene TRBJ2-5; possible D gene TRBD2, 5 bases. The DNA matches TRBJ2-7 better at its end, which makes the J call doubtful. This CDR3 is built from 13 residues. CDR1 and CDR2 (germline): GTSNPN, SVGIG (reference sequence). The CDR3 coding sequence is TGTGCCTGGAGTGTACTTCGAGGGTACGAGCAGTACTTC. Translated: CAWSVLRGYEQYF.

This rearrangement joins TRBV27 to TRBJ2-7; D unclear. CDR3 length equals 13 residues. CDR1 and CDR2 (germline): MNHEY, SMNVEV (reference sequence). The V and J ends lost 6 bases and 6 bases respectively, with 15 bases between them. CDR3 sequence: CASSPGRTVEQYF. The CDR3 DNA is TGTGCCAGCAGCCCCGGCCGGACGGTCGAGCAGTACTTC.

This chain links TRBV27 with TRBJ2-5, with 7 bases aligning to TRBD1. Germline V gene data show CDR1 as MNHEY and CDR2 as SMNVEV (reference sequence). V shed 5 bases, J shed 1 base, and the junction held 4 bases outside the gene matches. The CDR3 is 14 residues long. In DNA form, the CDR3 reads TGTGCCAGCAGTCAATGGGACAGCCAAGAGACCCAGTACTTC. This translates into CASSQWDSQETQYF.

The V call is TRBV7-8, the J call TRBJ2-7, with D perhaps TRBD2 (10 bases). This CDR3 region has 16 residues. Trimming shortened V by 6 bases and J by 5 bases, and 23 bases separated the two germline ends. Looked up from germline, CDR1 is SGHVS and CDR2 is FQNEAQ. The CDR3 here is CASRQGASGSINEQYF. DNA for the CDR3: TGTGCCAGCAGACAGGGGGCTAGCGGGAGTATAAACGAGCAGTACTTC. The whole variable domain, filled in from reference TRBV7-8 and TRBJ2-7, reads GAGVSQSPRYKVAKRGQDVALRCDPISGHVSLFWYQQALGQGPEFLTYFQNEAQLDKSGLPSDRFFAERPEGSVSTLKIQRTQQEDSAVYLCASRQGASGSINEQYFGPGTRLTVT.

Comment on this clone: Other DNA sequences in the sample encode the same CDR3. The chain links TRBV27 to TRBJ1-5; D is possibly TRBD1 (5 bases). The CDR3 loop spans 14 amino acids. The germline V gene has CDR1 MNHEY and CDR2 SMNVEV (reference sequence). V was pared by 6 bases and J by 4 bases, with 13 bases between. The CDR3 region is CASSPGRGNQPQHF. DNA of the CDR3: TGTGCCAGCAGCCCGGGCCGGGGGAATCAGCCCCAGCATTTT.

This chain links TRBV21-1 with TRBJ2-7; the tabulated D call, TRBD1, remains unverified against the DNA. TRBV21-1 is annotated as a pseudogene. This CDR3 comprises 17 residues. CDR3 in amino acids: CASSKGAGDRFGDEQYF. DNA of the CDR3: TGTGCCAGCAGCAAAGGTGCTGGGGACAGGTTCGGGGACGAGCAGTACTTC.

V usage is TRBV7-2 and J usage is TRBJ2-5; maybe TRBD1 (6 bases). The V end lost 4 bases, the J end lost 1 base, and 25 bases lay between the germline ends. Germline assignment: CDR1 SGHTA and CDR2 FQGNSA. This CDR3 has 19 amino acids. CDR3 residues: CASSSTGPFPPGPQETQYF. CDR3 bases: TGTGCCAGCAGCTCGACAGGCCCATTTCCTCCCGGACCCCAAGAGACCCAGTACTTC. The variable domain in full, completed from reference TRBV7-2 and TRBJ2-5, reads GAGVSQSPSNKVTEKGKDVELRCDPISGHTALYWYRQSLGQGLEFLIYFQGNSAPDKSGLPSDRFSAERTGGSVSTLTIQRTQQEDSAVYLCASSSTGPFPPGPQETQYFGPGTRLLVL.

The rearrangement uses TRBV18 and TRBJ2-3, with D maybe TRBD1 (6 bases). Deletions cut 0 bases from V and 6 bases from J, with 10 bases between. The CDR3 sequence is 14 residues long. CDR1 and CDR2 from the germline V gene are KGHSH and LQKENI. CDR3: CASSPPFGQDTQYF. CDR3 DNA: TGTGCCAGCTCACCACCGTTCGGACAGGATACGCAGTATTTT.

As to this clone: This same CDR3 is encoded by further DNA sequences in the sample. This chain uses TRBV5-6 with TRBJ1-1; D is unresolved. In germline, CDR1 is SGHDT, CDR2 YYEEEE. The CDR3 has 12 residues. V lost 4 bases and J 3 bases, leaving 7 bases between the germline ends. The chain's CDR3 is CASSLGDTEAFF. CDR3 DNA sequence: TGTGCCAGCAGCCTAGGAGACACTGAAGCTTTCTTT.

The chain links TRBV6-1 to TRBJ2-4; a weak D match, TRBD2 (6 bases). V lost 3 bases, J lost 0 bases, and 18 bases lay in between. The CDR3 is made up of 18 amino acids. The germline V gene has CDR1 MNHNS and CDR2 SASEGT. The CDR3 DNA reads as TGTGCCAGCAGTGATGTGCAGGGAGGTAGACTAGCCAAAAACATTCAGTACTTC. Its protein is CASSDVQGGRLAKNIQYF.

The V call is TRBV7-6, the J call TRBJ1-4; 8 bases map to TRBD1. The V segment lost 5 bases and the J segment 7 bases; nucleotides outside the gene matches: 9. Looked up from germline, CDR1 is SGHVS and CDR2 is FNYEAQ. This CDR3 comprises 15 residues. This CDR3 reads CASSLQTGVGEKLFF. CDR3 nucleotide sequence: TGTGCCAGCAGCCTACAGACAGGGGTCGGTGAAAAACTGTTTTTT.

The chain links TRBV5-4 to TRBJ1-1; possible D gene TRBD1, 6 bases. From germline, CDR1 is SGHNT and CDR2 YYREEE (reference sequence). Between the trimmed V and J ends, which lost 2 bases and 0 bases, there was a span of 11 bases. The CDR3 has 15 residues. The CDR3 sequence: CASSFRQELNTEAFF. The CDR3 coding sequence is TGTGCCAGCAGCTTCCGACAGGAGCTGAACACTGAAGCTTTCTTT.

The chain has TRBV5-6 and TRBJ2-1; D may be TRBD1 or TRBD2 (5 bases each). Germline V CDR1 and CDR2: SGHDT, YYEEEE. This CDR3 contains 15 residues. Trimming pared 6 bases from V and 5 bases from J, leaving 18 bases between. CDR3 in DNA: TGTGCCAGCAAGAGGGGAGCGCGACCAAACAATGAGCAGTTCTTC. Translation: CASKRGARPNNEQFF.

About this clone: Other DNA sequences of this sample code for an identical CDR3. The chain joins TRBV27 to TRBJ2-1, with D perhaps matching TRBD2 (6 bases). From germline, CDR1 is MNHEY and CDR2 SMNVEV (reference sequence). The CDR3 is 14 residues long. Trimming shortened V by 2 bases and J by 4 bases, and 9 bases separated the two germline ends. CDR3 nucleotides: TGTGCCAGCAGTTTAGCGGGATCTTACAATGAGCAGTTCTTC. This codes for CASSLAGSYNEQFF.

This chain joins TRBV12-5 and TRBJ1-1; the D gene is possibly TRBD1 (6 bases). From germline, CDR1 is LGHNT and CDR2 FRNRAP. The CDR3 is made up of 12 amino acids. V was cut by 6 bases and J by 4 bases, with 9 bases left in between. In nucleotides, the CDR3 is TGTGCTAGTGGCCCGGACAGCACTGAAGCTTTCTTT. Translated: CASGPDSTEAFF.

The table lists this clone with a count of one. The rearrangement links TRBV7-3 to TRBJ2-7; possibly TRBD2 for D (6 bases). The length of the CDR3 is 15 residues. Germline CDR1 and CDR2: SGHTA and FQGTGA. Trimming took off 4 bases at V and 3 bases at J, with 16 bases between the two ends. The CDR3 nucleotides are TGTGCCAGCAGCTCCGCGGGCGGGGTGCACTACGAGCAGTACTTC. Translation: CASSSAGGVHYEQYF.

CDR3 protein: CASSGPGHFTGELFF. CDR3 coding DNA: TGTGCCAGCAGTGGGCCGGGACATTTCACCGGGGAGCTGTTTTTT. The genes are TRBV28 and TRBJ2-2; perhaps TRBD1 as D (6 bases). Trimming cost V 5 bases and J 4 bases, with 14 bases left between them. The CDR3 is 15 residues long. CDR1 and CDR2 (germline): MDHEN, SYDVKM.

This sequence joins TRBV9 and TRBJ2-7, with D possibly called TRBD1 or TRBD2 (6 bases each). CDR3 length equals 13 residues. The germline V gene has CDR1 SGDLS and CDR2 YYNGEE. V gave up 3 bases and J gave up 4 bases, with 11 bases separating them. The chain's CDR3 is CASSEGGNYEQYF. Written as DNA, the CDR3 is TGTGCCAGCAGCGAGGGGGGCAATTACGAGCAGTACTTC. Combining the CDR3 with reference TRBV9 and TRBJ2-7 gives the whole variable domain DSGVTQTPKHLITATGQRVTLRCSPRSGDLSVYWYQQSLDQGLQFLIQYYNGEERAKGNILERFSAQQFPDLHSELNLSSLELGDSALYFCASSEGGNYEQYFGPGTRLTVT.

The chain's CDR3 is CAWSVSAGGEEQYF. The CDR3 DNA reads as TGTGCCTGGAGTGTGTCTGCGGGAGGCGAAGAGCAGTACTTC. The chain couples TRBV30 to TRBJ2-5, with 8 bases fitting TRBD2. The V and J ends lost 0 bases and 11 bases, in that order; junction bases with no gene match: 11. The CDR3 spans 14 residues. CDR1 and CDR2 from the germline V gene are GTSNPN and SVGIG (reference sequence).

V usage is TRBV29-1 and J usage is TRBJ2-3, with TRBD1 identical over 9 bases. V was clipped by 2 bases and J by 3 bases; unmatched bases: 6. The CDR3 is 15 amino acids. CDR1 and CDR2 (germline): SQVTM, ANQGSEA. In DNA form, the CDR3 reads TGCAGCGTTGAATTAGGGACAGGGTTGACAGATACGCAGTATTTT. Amino acids: CSVELGTGLTDTQYF.

CDR3 amino acids: CASSGRPDRGYEQYF. CDR3 nucleotides: TGTGCCAGTAGTGGCCGTCCGGACAGGGGATACGAGCAGTACTTC. The chain combines TRBV19 with TRBJ2-7, with 9 bases lining up with TRBD1. The germline gives CDR1 LNHDA, CDR2 SQIVND (reference sequence). The CDR3 consists of 15 residues. V was clipped by 5 bases and J by 4 bases; unmatched bases: 9.